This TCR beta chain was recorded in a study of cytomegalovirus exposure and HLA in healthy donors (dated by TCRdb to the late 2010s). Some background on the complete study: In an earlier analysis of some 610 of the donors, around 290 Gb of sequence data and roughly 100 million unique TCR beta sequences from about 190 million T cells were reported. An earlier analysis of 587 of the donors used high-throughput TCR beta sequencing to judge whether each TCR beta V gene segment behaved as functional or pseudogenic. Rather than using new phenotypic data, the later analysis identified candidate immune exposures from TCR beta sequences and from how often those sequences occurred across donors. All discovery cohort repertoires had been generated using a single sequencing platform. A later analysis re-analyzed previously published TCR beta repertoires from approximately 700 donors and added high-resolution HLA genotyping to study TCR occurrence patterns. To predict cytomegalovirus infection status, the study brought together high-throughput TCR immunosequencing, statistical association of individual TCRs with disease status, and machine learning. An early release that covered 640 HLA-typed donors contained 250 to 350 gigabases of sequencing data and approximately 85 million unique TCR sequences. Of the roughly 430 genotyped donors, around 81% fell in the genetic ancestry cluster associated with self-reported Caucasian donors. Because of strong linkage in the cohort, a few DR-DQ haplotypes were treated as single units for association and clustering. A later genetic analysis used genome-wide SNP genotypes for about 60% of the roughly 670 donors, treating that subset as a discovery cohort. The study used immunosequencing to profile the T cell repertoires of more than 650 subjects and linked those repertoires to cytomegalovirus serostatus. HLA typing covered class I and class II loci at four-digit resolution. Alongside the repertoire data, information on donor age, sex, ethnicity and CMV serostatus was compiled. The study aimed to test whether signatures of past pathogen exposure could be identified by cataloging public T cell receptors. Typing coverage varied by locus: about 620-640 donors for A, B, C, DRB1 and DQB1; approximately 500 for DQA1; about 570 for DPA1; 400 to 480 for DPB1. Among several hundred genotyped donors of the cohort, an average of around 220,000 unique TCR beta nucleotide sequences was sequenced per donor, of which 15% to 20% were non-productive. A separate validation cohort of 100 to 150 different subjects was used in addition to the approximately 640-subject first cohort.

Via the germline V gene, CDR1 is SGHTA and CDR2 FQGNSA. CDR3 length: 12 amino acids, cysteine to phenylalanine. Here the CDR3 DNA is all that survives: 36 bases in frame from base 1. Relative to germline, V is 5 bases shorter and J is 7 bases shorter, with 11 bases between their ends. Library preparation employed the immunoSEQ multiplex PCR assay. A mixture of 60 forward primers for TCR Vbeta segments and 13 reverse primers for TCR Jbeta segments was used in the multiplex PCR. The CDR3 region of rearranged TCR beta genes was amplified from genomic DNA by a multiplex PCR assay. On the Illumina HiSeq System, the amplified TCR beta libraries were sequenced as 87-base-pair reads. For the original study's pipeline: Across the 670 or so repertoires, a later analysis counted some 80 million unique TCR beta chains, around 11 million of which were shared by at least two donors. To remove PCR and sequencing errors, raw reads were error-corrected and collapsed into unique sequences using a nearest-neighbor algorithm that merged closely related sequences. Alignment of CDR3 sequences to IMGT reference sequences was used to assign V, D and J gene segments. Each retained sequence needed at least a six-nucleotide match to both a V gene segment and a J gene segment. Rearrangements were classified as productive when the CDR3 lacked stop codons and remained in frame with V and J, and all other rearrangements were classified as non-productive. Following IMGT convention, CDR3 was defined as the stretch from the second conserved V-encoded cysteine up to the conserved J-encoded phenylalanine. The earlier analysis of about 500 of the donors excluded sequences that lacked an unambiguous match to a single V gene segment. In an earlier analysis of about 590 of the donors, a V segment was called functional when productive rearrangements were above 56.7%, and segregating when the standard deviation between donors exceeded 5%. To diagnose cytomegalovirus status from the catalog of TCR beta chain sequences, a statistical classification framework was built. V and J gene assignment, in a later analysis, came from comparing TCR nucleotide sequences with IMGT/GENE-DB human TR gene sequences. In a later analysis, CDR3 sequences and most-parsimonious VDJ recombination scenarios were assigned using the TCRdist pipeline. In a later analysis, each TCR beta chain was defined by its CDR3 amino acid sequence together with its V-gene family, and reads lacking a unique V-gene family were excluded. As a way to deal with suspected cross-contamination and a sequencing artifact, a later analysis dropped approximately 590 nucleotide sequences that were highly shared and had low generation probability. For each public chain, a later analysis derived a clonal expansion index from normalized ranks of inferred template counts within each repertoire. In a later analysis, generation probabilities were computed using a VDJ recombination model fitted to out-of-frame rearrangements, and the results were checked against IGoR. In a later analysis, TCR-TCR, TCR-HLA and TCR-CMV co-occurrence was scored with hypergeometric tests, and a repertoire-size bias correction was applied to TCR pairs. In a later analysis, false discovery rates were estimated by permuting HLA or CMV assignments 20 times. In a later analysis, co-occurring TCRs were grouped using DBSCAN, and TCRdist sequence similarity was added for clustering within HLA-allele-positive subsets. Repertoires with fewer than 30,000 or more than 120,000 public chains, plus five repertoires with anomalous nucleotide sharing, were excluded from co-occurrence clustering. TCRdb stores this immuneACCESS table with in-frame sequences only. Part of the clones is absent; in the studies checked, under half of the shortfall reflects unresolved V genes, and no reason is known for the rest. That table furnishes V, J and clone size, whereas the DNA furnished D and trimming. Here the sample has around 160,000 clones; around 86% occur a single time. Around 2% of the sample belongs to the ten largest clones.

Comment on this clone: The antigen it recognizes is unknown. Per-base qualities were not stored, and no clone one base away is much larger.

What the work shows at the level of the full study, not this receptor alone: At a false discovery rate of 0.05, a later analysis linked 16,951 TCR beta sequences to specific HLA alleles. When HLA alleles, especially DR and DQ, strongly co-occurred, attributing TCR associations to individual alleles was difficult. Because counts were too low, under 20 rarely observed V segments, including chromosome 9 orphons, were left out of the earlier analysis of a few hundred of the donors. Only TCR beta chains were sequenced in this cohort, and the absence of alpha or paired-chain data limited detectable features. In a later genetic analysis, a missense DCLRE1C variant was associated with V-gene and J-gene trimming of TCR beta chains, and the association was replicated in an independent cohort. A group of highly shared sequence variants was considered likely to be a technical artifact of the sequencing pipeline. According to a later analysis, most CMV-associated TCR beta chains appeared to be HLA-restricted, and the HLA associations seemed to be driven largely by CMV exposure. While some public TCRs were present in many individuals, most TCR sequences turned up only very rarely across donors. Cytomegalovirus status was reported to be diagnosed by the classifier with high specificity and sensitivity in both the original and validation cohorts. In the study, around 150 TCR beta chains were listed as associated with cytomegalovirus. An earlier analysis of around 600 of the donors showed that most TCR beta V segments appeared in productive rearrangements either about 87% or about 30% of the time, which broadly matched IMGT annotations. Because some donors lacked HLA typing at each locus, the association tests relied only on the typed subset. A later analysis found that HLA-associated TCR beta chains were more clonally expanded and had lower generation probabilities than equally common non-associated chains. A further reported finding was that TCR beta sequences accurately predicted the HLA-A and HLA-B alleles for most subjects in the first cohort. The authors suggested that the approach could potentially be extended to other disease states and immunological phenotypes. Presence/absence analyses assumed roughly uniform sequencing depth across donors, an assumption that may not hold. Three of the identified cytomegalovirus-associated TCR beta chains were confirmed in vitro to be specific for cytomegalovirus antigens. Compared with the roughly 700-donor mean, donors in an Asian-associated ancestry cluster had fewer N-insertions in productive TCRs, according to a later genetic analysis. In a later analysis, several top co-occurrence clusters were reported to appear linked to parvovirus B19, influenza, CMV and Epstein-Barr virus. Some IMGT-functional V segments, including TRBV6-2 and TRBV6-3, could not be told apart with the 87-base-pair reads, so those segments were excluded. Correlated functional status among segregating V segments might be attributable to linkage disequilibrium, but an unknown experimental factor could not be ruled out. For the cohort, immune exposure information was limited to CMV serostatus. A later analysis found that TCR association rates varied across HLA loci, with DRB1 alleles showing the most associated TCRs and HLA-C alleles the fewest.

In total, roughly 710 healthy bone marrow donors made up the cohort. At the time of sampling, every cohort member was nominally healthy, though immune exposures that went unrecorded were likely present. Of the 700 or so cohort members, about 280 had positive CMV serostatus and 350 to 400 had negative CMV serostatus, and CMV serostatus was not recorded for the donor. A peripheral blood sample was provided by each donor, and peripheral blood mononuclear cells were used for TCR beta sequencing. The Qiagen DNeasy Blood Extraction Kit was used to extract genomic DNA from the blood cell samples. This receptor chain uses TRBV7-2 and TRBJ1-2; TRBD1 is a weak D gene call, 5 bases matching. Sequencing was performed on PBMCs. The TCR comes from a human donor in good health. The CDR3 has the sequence CASSPGGGGYTF. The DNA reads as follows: TGTGCCAGCAGCCCCGGGGGGGGTGGCTACACCTTC.